The clone carrying this T cell receptor (beta chain) was seen a single time. Its antigen remains unknown. This entry comes from a study of cytomegalovirus exposure and HLA in healthy donors. Findings of the study overall: The authors enumerated around 150 TCR beta chains as linked to cytomegalovirus. What TCR beta sequences reportedly achieved was accurate prediction of HLA-A and HLA-B alleles in most subjects. Under in vitro conditions, a few CMV-associated chains were confirmed as specific for CMV antigens. Relative to the approximately 700-donor mean, N-insertions were reportedly fewer in an Asian-associated ancestry cluster in a later analysis.

PCR amplification relied on 60 Vbeta primers (plus 13 Jbeta primers). The protocol was immunoSEQ multiplex PCR, while the TCRdb copy is restricted to in-frame clones and leaves out a portion. The sample includes about 180,000 clones, 82% of them seen just once. With 5 bases removed from V and 1 base from J, the gap between germline ends came to 15 bases. Germline CDR1 LNHDA, CDR2 SQIVND (reference sequence). This CDR3 has 16 amino acids. The chain is built from TRBV19 and TRBJ2-4; tentative D call: TRBD1 (6 bases). Sequencing was carried out using PBMCs. The TCR comes from a man in his forties in good health and CMV-seronegative. CDR3 nucleotide sequence: TGTGCCAGTAGTGTACCCCTTACAGGGGCCAAAAACATTCAGTACTTC. Its protein product is CASSVPLTGAKNIQYF.